Below, 19 T cell receptor beta chains from the same sample are listed, as sequenced in a study of CD8 T cells in ankylosing spondylitis. TCRdb fed the 5' RACE reads into MiXCR, producing one record per CDR3 protein. The table includes some 150,000 distinct CDR3 sequences, roughly 11% detected once. The sample taken for sequencing was blood, either unsorted or a sorted T cell fraction (not recorded which). All receptors come from a female donor with ankylosing spondylitis or in good health (not recorded which).

This clonotype showed up just a few times. The chain joins TRBV20-1 to TRBJ2-1, with 13 nucleotides matching TRBD2. Germline loops: CDR1 DFQATT, CDR2 SNEGSKA (reference sequence). Unmatched junction bases numbered 8, after V lost 0 bases and J lost 9 bases. The CDR3 covers 16 residues. CDR3 DNA: TGCAGTGCTAGAGATGGGTTGGGACTAGCGGGACGTGAGCAGTTCTTC. This translates into CSARDGLGLAGREQFF.

Note on this clonotype: A much more abundant neighbour one base away suggests this may be a read error. Without the conserved terminal phenylalanine or tryptophan, this CDR3 likely stems from a read error. The chain employs TRBV27 and TRBJ1-2; D unclear. The germline gives CDR1 MNHEY, CDR2 SMNVEV (reference sequence). Trimming shortened V by 4 bases and J by 3 bases, and 6 bases separated the two germline ends. The CDR3 is 12 residues long. CDR3 sequence: CASSSGYYGYTL. CDR3 sequence (DNA): TGTGCCAGCAGTTCTGGCTACTATGGCTACACCCTC.

The table lists this clonotype with many counts. This chain links TRBV25-1 with TRBJ2-2; tentatively, D is TRBD2 (6 bases). In germline, CDR1 is MGHDK, CDR2 SYGVNS. The length of the CDR3 is 15 residues. The germline V and J ends were trimmed by 5 bases and 5 bases, with 15 bases remaining between them. CDR3: CASSPGRGWTGELFF. CDR3 in DNA: TGTGCCAGCAGTCCCGGGCGGGGTTGGACCGGGGAGCTGTTTTTT. The full variable domain, in which reference TRBV25-1 and TRBJ2-2 provide the parts outside the CDR3, is EADIYQTPRYLVIGTGKKITLECSQTMGHDKMYWYQQDPGMELHLIHYSYGVNSTEKGDLSSESTVSRIRTEHFPLTLESARPSHTSQYLCASSPGRGWTGELFFGEGSRLTVL.

V is TRBV3-1 and J is TRBJ2-3; TRBD2 is a possible D gene (5 bases). Germline lookup yields CDR1 LGHDT and CDR2 YNNKEL (reference sequence). This CDR3 is 16 amino acids long. The V and J ends lost 0 bases and 6 bases respectively, with 16 bases between them. The DNA of the CDR3 is TGTGCCAGCAGCCAAGAAGTCCTGGGAGCGTCGGATACGCAGTATTTT. Translating it yields CASSQEVLGASDTQYF.

This clonotype was picked up many times. V and J are TRBV5-1 and TRBJ2-7; possible D gene TRBD1, 5 bases. V lost 2 bases and J 0 bases, leaving 9 bases between the germline ends. Germline V gene sequence: CDR1 SGHRS, CDR2 YFSETQ. The CDR3 runs to 14 residues. The CDR3 sequence is CASSLNTGSYEQYF. CDR3 DNA: TGCGCCAGCAGCTTAAACACAGGCTCCTACGAGCAGTACTTC.

The chain joins TRBV28 to TRBJ1-1; D unclear. Between the trimmed V and J ends, which lost 6 bases and 4 bases, there was a span of 9 bases. The CDR3 is 12 amino acids. CDR1 and CDR2 (germline): MDHEN, SYDVKM. CDR3 in DNA: TGTGCCAGCAGGCTCAGTGTCACTGAAGCTTTCTTT. This gives the protein CASRLSVTEAFF.

The V gene is TRBV5-1, the J gene TRBJ2-2; no reliable D call. The CDR3 loop spans 14 amino acids. With 7 bases removed from V and 2 bases from J, the gap between germline ends came to 12 bases. In germline, CDR1 is SGHRS, CDR2 YFSETQ. In nucleotides, the CDR3 is TGCGCCAGCTCGGAGACCGGAAACACCGGGGAGCTGTTTTTT. This codes for CASSETGNTGELFF.

This clonotype has only a few counts. The chain uses TRBV4-1 and TRBJ2-7, with D perhaps matching TRBD1 (6 bases). This CDR3 region has 15 residues. Germline assignment: CDR1 MGHRA and CDR2 YSYEKL. Trimming took 1 base from V and 7 from J, leaving 17 bases between them. The CDR3 spells CASSQAPRGLGEQYF. The CDR3 nucleotides are TGCGCCAGCAGCCAAGCACCCAGGGGATTGGGTGAGCAGTACTTC.

At least ten counts were recorded for this clonotype. V is TRBV20-1 and J is TRBJ2-7; 9 nucleotides agree with TRBD2. The CDR3 extends over 16 amino acids. Germline CDR1 is DFQATT and CDR2 is SNEGSKA (reference sequence). The V gene end was trimmed by 4 bases and the J gene end by 4 bases; junction bases not matched to a gene: 14. DNA for the CDR3: TGCAGTGCTAAGACTAGCGGATTCCTCGATTTTTACGAGCAGTACTTC. It translates to CSAKTSGFLDFYEQYF.

This clonotype has at least ten counts. The chain has TRBV20-1 and TRBJ1-1; D not certain. CDR1 and CDR2 (germline): DFQATT, SNEGSKA (reference sequence). This CDR3 is 13 amino acids long. The V gene lost 6 bases and the J gene lost 1 base, with 12 bases spanning the gap. The CDR3 DNA sequence: TGCAGTGCCCCTACGGCAAGGAACACTGAAGCTTTCTTT. This codes for CSAPTARNTEAFF.

At least ten counts were recorded for this clonotype. The J gene is TRBJ2-3, the V gene TRBV29-1; the D is unclear. The V end was cut by 8 bases, the J end by 0 bases, with 6 bases between. Germline CDR1 SQVTM, CDR2 ANQGSEA. The CDR3 length is 11 residues. The CDR3 reads CSSGSTDTQYF. In nucleotides, the CDR3 is TGCAGCTCCGGAAGCACAGATACGCAGTATTTT.

Ten or more counts support this clonotype. The chain carries TRBV5-1 and TRBJ1-1, with TRBD1 matching over 7 bases. The CDR3 is 15 amino acids. Per germline, CDR1 SGHRS and CDR2 YFSETQ. Trimming took 2 bases from V and 0 from J; bases not matched to a gene: 4. CDR3 sequence (DNA): TGCGCCAGCAGCTTAATTACAGGGGTGAACACTGAAGCTTTCTTT. This sequence encodes CASSLITGVNTEAFF.

V is TRBV29-1 and J is TRBJ1-1; perhaps TRBD1 as D (6 bases). Germline V gene sequence: CDR1 SQVTM, CDR2 ANQGSEA. The germline V and J ends were trimmed by 5 bases and 5 bases, with 12 bases remaining between them. The CDR3 length is 12 residues. The CDR3 coding sequence is TGCAGCGTTACCACAGGGCGGACTGAAGCTTTCTTT. Its translation: CSVTTGRTEAFF.

By share, this clonotype counts as medium-sized (0.01 to 0.1%). V gene TRBV2 combines with J gene TRBJ1-1; D call uncertain. V shed 8 bases and J shed 0 bases, with 10 bases lying between them. Germline lookup yields CDR1 SNHLY and CDR2 FYNNEI. The CDR3 runs 13 residues. CDR3 protein: CASRDNLNTEAFF. CDR3 DNA: TGTGCCAGCCGAGACAATTTGAACACTGAAGCTTTCTTT.

This clonotype was detected ten times or more. The chain has TRBV24-1 and TRBJ1-2, with D unresolved. This CDR3 has 11 amino acids. The germline gives CDR1 KGHDR, CDR2 SFDVKD. The V end lost 2 bases, the J end lost 5 bases, and 2 bases lay between the germline ends. The CDR3: CATSDWYGYTF. The DNA for the CDR3 is TGTGCCACCAGTGATTGGTATGGCTACACCTTC.

This clonotype was recorded at least ten times. The chain is built from TRBV24-1 and TRBJ2-5; TRBD1 might be the D (7 bases). V was pared by 0 bases and J by 2 bases, with 15 bases between. From germline, CDR1 is KGHDR and CDR2 SFDVKD. This CDR3 region has 17 residues. The CDR3 coding sequence is TGTGCCACCAGTGATTTGGGTGCGGCAGGGGGGCAAGAGACCCAGTACTTC. The encoded protein is CATSDLGAAGGQETQYF.

The gene calls are TRBV2 and TRBJ1-2; D remains ambiguous. The CDR3 runs to 14 residues. CDR1 and CDR2 from the germline V gene are SNHLY and FYNNEI. With 3 bases removed from V and 3 bases from J, the gap between germline ends came to 11 bases. CDR3 nucleotides: TGTGCCAGCAGTGAGAAATCTGGCTACTATGGCTACACCTTC. This translates into CASSEKSGYYGYTF.

The chain couples TRBV7-2 to TRBJ2-1, with 8 nucleotides matching TRBD2. V shed 4 bases and J 6 bases; nucleotides not matched to a gene: 8. Germline CDR1 and CDR2: SGHTA and FQGNSA. The CDR3 covers 15 residues. The CDR3: CASSSQPGTSNEQFF. For the CDR3, the DNA is TGTGCCAGCAGCTCCCAACCCGGGACTAGCAATGAGCAGTTCTTC.

This clonotype came up many times. This chain links TRBV5-1 with TRBJ2-1, with a tentative D call TRBD1 (5 bases). This CDR3 contains 12 residues. Germline CDR1 is SGHRS and CDR2 is YFSETQ. V lost 2 bases, J lost 8 bases, and 8 bases lay in between. The CDR3 bases are TGCGCCAGCAGCTTCTGGGGCGATGAGCAGTTCTTC. This sequence encodes CASSFWGDEQFF.